What follows are 24 T cell receptor beta chains derived from one specimen sequenced in a study of shared clonotypes between healthy human individuals (dated by TCRdb to about 2020). Receptor amplification or capture employed the immunoSEQ multiplex PCR assay. Here the immuneACCESS table is served through TCRdb, limited to in-frame sequences with V and J called. Missing clones are a known gap in these copies; in checked studies unresolved V genes cover under half, and the rest lacks a known reason. The sample includes hundreds of thousands of clones, with 74% observed a single time. The ten largest account for less than 2% of the sample. Sequences were obtained from memory CD4+ T cells sorted from blood. The sample's cell subset or site, from its label and the paper: CD45RA-negative fraction. The receptors originated from a woman aged 30 to 39 in good health.

The CDR3 spells CASSFPLAENNEQFF. DNA of the CDR3: TGTGCCAGCAGCTTTCCGCTAGCGGAAAACAATGAGCAGTTCTTC. The chain links TRBV5-4 to TRBJ2-1; 7 nucleotides match TRBD2. V was pared by 2 bases and J by 5 bases, with 7 bases of the junction left unmatched. This CDR3 is built from 15 residues. The V gene's germline CDR1 is SGHNT and CDR2 YYREEE (reference sequence). The variable domain in full, with the rest retrieved from reference TRBV5-4 and TRBJ2-1, is ETGVTQSPTHLIKTRGQQVTLRCSSQSGHNTVSWYQQALGQGPQFIFQYYREEENGRGNFPPRFSGLQFPNYSSELNVNALELDDSALYLCASSFPLAENNEQFFGPGTRLTVL.

The CDR3 spells CASSFDRGLTEAFF. CDR3 nucleotides: TGTGCCAGCAGCTTCGACAGGGGGCTTACTGAAGCTTTCTTT. The V and J genes are TRBV5-8 and TRBJ1-1; 10 bases fit TRBD1. Germline lookup yields CDR1 SGHTS and CDR2 YDEGEE. Trimming at V came to 2 bases and at J to 5 bases, leaving 3 bases not matched to a gene. The CDR3 is 14 amino acids.

The rearrangement uses TRBV19 and TRBJ1-3; D gene uncertain. The CDR3 is made up of 14 amino acids. Trimming pared 7 bases from V and 0 bases from J, leaving 10 bases between. CDR1 and CDR2 from the germline V gene are LNHDA and SQIVND (reference sequence). The CDR3 loop reads CASKTGNSGNTIYF. The CDR3 nucleotides read TGTGCCAGTAAGACGGGGAACTCTGGAAACACCATATATTTT.

The V call is TRBV27, the J call TRBJ2-3; TRBD1 agrees at 7 bases. The J segment lost 2 bases and the V segment lost 5 bases, leaving 7 bases of the junction unmatched. CDR1 is MNHEY and CDR2 is SMNVEV in the germline V gene (reference sequence). This CDR3 region has 15 residues. For the CDR3, the DNA is TGTGCCAGCAGTCGTCCGGGACAGTTCACAGATACGCAGTATTTT. Translated: CASSRPGQFTDTQYF.

The chain carries TRBV5-1 and TRBJ1-1; 7 positions agree with TRBD1. Germline CDR1 SGHRS, CDR2 YFSETQ. The CDR3 length is 14 residues. The junction had 8 bases not matched to a gene; V was cut back by 4 bases and J by 5 bases. CDR3 coding DNA: TGCGCCAGCAGCCTGTATACAGGGGAGACTGAAGCTTTCTTT. It yields the protein CASSLYTGETEAFF.

This chain uses TRBV29-1 with TRBJ2-3; a weak D match, TRBD1 (5 bases). This CDR3 is 13 amino acids long. V dropped 3 bases and J dropped 3 bases, with 10 bases sitting between them. Germline loops: CDR1 SQVTM, CDR2 ANQGSEA. The CDR3 DNA sequence: TGCAGCGTTGAGGTAGGGGAAACAGATACGCAGTATTTT. Its translation: CSVEVGETDTQYF.

In regard to this clone: Within the sample, other DNA sequences also encode this same CDR3. The rearrangement uses TRBV5-1 and TRBJ1-1; D is undetermined. The CDR3 covers 14 residues. The V end was cut by 2 bases, the J end by 1 base, with 9 bases between. In germline, CDR1 is SGHRS, CDR2 YFSETQ. CDR3 nucleotides: TGCGCCAGCAGCTTAGCAAACAGGAACACTGAAGCTTTCTTT. As protein: CASSLANRNTEAFF.

As for this clone: The same CDR3 can be traced to other DNA sequences in this sample. This chain joins TRBV5-1 and TRBJ2-2, with a weak D call TRBD1 (6 bases). Germline V gives CDR1 SGHRS, CDR2 YFSETQ. There are 14 residues in the CDR3. V lost 0 bases and J lost 4, with 7 bases in between. The CDR3 DNA reads TGCGCCAGCAGCTTGGGACAGGTCACCGGGGAGCTGTTTTTT. The encoded protein is CASSLGQVTGELFF. The full variable domain, in which reference TRBV5-1 and TRBJ2-2 provide the parts outside the CDR3, is KAGVTQTPRYLIKTRGQQVTLSCSPISGHRSVSWYQQTPGQGLQFLFEYFSETQRNKGNFPGRFSGRQFSNSRSEMNVSTLELGDSALYLCASSLGQVTGELFFGEGSRLTVL.

The V gene is TRBV5-5, the J gene TRBJ2-1, with 11 bases aligning to TRBD2. V lost 4 bases to trimming and J lost 4 bases; unmatched junction nucleotides: 4. Germline V CDR1 and CDR2: SGHKS, YYEKEE (reference sequence). The CDR3 is made up of 15 amino acids. Written as DNA, the CDR3 is TGTGCCAGCAGCCGCGGGACTAGCGGTTACAATGAGCAGTTCTTC. It yields the protein CASSRGTSGYNEQFF.

CDR3 DNA sequence: TGTGCCAGCAGTTTAAGGACAGGGGGCACTAACTATGGCTACACCTTC. Translation: CASSLRTGGTNYGYTF. The chain employs TRBV28 and TRBJ1-2, with 11 bases identical to TRBD1. This CDR3 spans 16 amino acids. The J segment lost 0 bases and the V segment lost 2 bases, leaving 2 bases of the junction unmatched. Looked up from germline, CDR1 is MDHEN and CDR2 is SYDVKM.

This clone was detected many times. This chain joins TRBV5-1 and TRBJ2-3, with D tentatively TRBD2 (5 bases). Trimming took off 1 base at V and 4 bases at J, with 19 bases between the two ends. The CDR3 extends over 17 amino acids. Germline CDR1 is SGHRS and CDR2 is YFSETQ. The CDR3 region has the DNA TGCGCCAGCAGCTTGAGGGCCGGGGTGGGGTCCGCAGATACGCAGTATTTT. This encodes CASSLRAGVGSADTQYF.

The V and J genes are TRBV28 and TRBJ1-3; D unresolved. This CDR3 is 13 amino acids long. From germline, CDR1 is MDHEN and CDR2 SYDVKM. Trimming removed 5 bases from V and 8 bases from J, with 13 bases in between. The CDR3 here is CASSPQYIDTIYF. DNA for the CDR3: TGTGCCAGCAGTCCTCAGTATATCGACACCATATATTTT.

The V gene is TRBV6-1, the J gene TRBJ1-2; 7 nucleotides line up with TRBD1. Germline CDR1 MNHNS, CDR2 SASEGT. V gave up 1 base and J gave up 3 bases; unmatched junction bases: 2. The CDR3 is made up of 14 amino acids. The CDR3: CASSEDGQDYGYTF. The CDR3 DNA sequence: TGTGCCAGCAGTGAAGACGGACAGGACTATGGCTACACCTTC.

The rearrangement links TRBV6-5 to TRBJ2-1, with 8 nucleotides matching TRBD1. From germline, CDR1 is MNHEY and CDR2 SVGAGI. The CDR3 totals 14 residues. With V trimmed by 4 bases and J by 8 bases, 7 bases remained unmatched. CDR3 in amino acids: CASSLQGALDEQFF. The DNA for the CDR3 is TGTGCCAGCAGTTTGCAGGGGGCATTGGATGAGCAGTTCTTC.

V and J are TRBV18 and TRBJ1-2; possible D gene TRBD1, 5 bases. The CDR3 consists of 15 residues. Per germline, CDR1 KGHSH and CDR2 LQKENI. Trimming took 2 bases from V and 10 from J, leaving 20 bases between them. The CDR3 protein is CASSPSAGGITFYTF. CDR3 sequence (DNA): TGTGCCAGCTCACCATCGGCCGGGGGGATCACGTTCTACACCTTC.

The V call is TRBV7-3, the J call TRBJ2-3, with D possibly TRBD1 on 6 matching bases. Trimming took off 3 bases at V and 6 bases at J, with 13 bases between the two ends. Germline V lookup: CDR1 SGHTA, CDR2 FQGTGA. The length of the CDR3 is 14 residues. Written as DNA, the CDR3 is TGTGCCAGCAGCTTCGAGGGGGTTTCGGATACGCAGTATTTT. Its translation is CASSFEGVSDTQYF.

The chain employs TRBV7-8 and TRBJ1-1, with no clear D. CDR1 is SGHVS and CDR2 is FQNEAQ in the germline V gene. V was trimmed by 0 bases and J by 5 bases, leaving 16 bases between them. This CDR3 has 16 amino acids. CDR3 nucleotide sequence: TGTGCCAGCAGCTTAGCGCTAAGTCGGGTCTTGACTGAAGCTTTCTTT. It specifies CASSLALSRVLTEAFF.

This clone was seen a few times. The rearrangement uses TRBV25-1 and TRBJ1-1; no reliable D call. Per the germline V gene, CDR1 is MGHDK and CDR2 is SYGVNS. V was clipped by 6 bases and J by 0 bases, with 5 bases between them. The CDR3 totals 12 residues. The CDR3 region has the DNA TGTGCCAGCAGAGGGTTGAACACTGAAGCTTTCTTT. Protein: CASRGLNTEAFF.

The chain couples TRBV7-9 to TRBJ1-3; a weak D match, TRBD1 (5 bases). Trimming removed 3 bases at V and 4 bases at J, with 7 bases between. In germline, CDR1 is SEHNR, CDR2 FQNEAQ (reference sequence). The CDR3 covers 13 residues. The CDR3 sequence is CASSFQGGNTIYF. The CDR3 DNA sequence: TGTGCCAGCAGCTTTCAGGGAGGAAACACCATATATTTT.

This rearrangement joins TRBV5-4 to TRBJ1-4, with a possible D match to TRBD1 (6 bases). The CDR3 sequence is 18 residues long. V lost 4 bases to trimming and J lost 7 bases, with 26 bases between them. The germline V gene has CDR1 SGHNT and CDR2 YYREEE (reference sequence). The CDR3, as DNA: TGTGCCAGCAGCCCGTATCGACAGGACCCAATGGGAGGTGAAAAACTGTTTTTT. Translated, it gives CASSPYRQDPMGGEKLFF.

Concerning this clone itself: The sample holds other DNA sequences that translate to the same CDR3. The rearrangement uses TRBV5-1 and TRBJ2-6, with D possibly being TRBD1 (6 bases). CDR3 size: 14 residues. Trimming removed 6 bases at V and 0 bases at J, with 7 bases between. Looked up from germline, CDR1 is SGHRS and CDR2 is YFSETQ. As DNA, the CDR3 is TGCGCCAGCAACAGGGTCTCTGGGGCCAACGTCCTGACTTTC. It encodes CASNRVSGANVLTF.

This rearrangement joins TRBV6-6 to TRBJ2-1; 8 bases match TRBD1. CDR3 length: 13 amino acids. Losses at the gene ends were 6 bases for V and 8 bases for J; bases not matched to a gene: 6. Germline loops: CDR1 MNHNY, CDR2 SVGAGI (reference sequence). The CDR3 DNA is TGTGCCAGCAGAAGAGGACAGGGCGATGAGCAGTTCTTC. Translation gives CASRRGQGDEQFF.

The chain is built from TRBV10-3 and TRBJ2-1; D perhaps matches TRBD2 (5 bases). V dropped 4 bases and J dropped 10 bases, with 11 bases sitting between them. Germline values: CDR1 ENHRY, CDR2 SYGVKD. The CDR3 covers 12 residues. CDR3 region: CAISAAGREQFF. The DNA of the CDR3 is TGTGCCATCAGTGCCGCGGGTAGGGAGCAGTTCTTC.

CDR3 sequence reads: CASSLRADPPKETQYF. The DNA for the CDR3 is TGTGCCAGCAGCTTGCGGGCTGATCCACCCAAAGAGACCCAGTACTTC. This chain connects TRBV5-8 to TRBJ2-5; D remains unclear. The CDR3 runs to 16 residues. V lost 1 base and J 3 bases, leaving 16 bases between the germline ends. CDR1 is SGHTS and CDR2 is YDEGEE in the germline V gene.